This paragraph covers one T cell receptor (beta chain) sequence. Its antigen is not identified. The sample is drawn from a study of shared clonotypes between healthy human individuals. Repertoires were generated with immunoSEQ multiplex PCR, while TCRdb's copy carries only in-frame clones and drops some. This table holds approximately 640,000 clones, less than 95% found once. Overall study results and limits: Specimens sampled were limited to blood, with tissue repertoires likely differing. Despite large depth, rarefaction showed incomplete sorted-subset sequencing.

All donors were healthy HIV-negative adults lacking recent acute infections or vaccinations. The authors combined CD45RO+ cells with CCR7-negative CD45RA+ TemRA cells as CD8 memory. Sequenced material: memory CD8+ T cells from PBMCs. Subset in this sample: CD45RO+ cells pooled with CCR7-negative TemRA cells. This sequence originates from a man between 18 and 35 years old in good health. Some clones in this sample may be carry-over from other donors' samples.

The CDR3 loop is CASSLSTEYLTF. CDR3 DNA: TGCGCCAGCAGCTTGTCGACAGAATATCTGACTTTC. The chain has TRBV5-1 and TRBJ2-6, with D possibly being TRBD1 (5 bases). The length of the CDR3 is 12 residues. V was shortened by 1 base and J by 16 bases, with 12 bases between the two germline ends. Germline CDR1 reads SGHRS; CDR2 reads YFSETQ.